These 21 T cell receptor beta chains share one sample of origin, sequenced in a study of PD-1 blockade in mismatch repair-deficient tumors. Sequenced by immunoSEQ multiplex PCR; TCRdb stores in-frame clones only, minus some. The sample includes around 100,000 clones, 82% of them seen just once. The specimen comprised peripheral blood, sampled approximately 35 weeks after starting pembrolizumab. All receptors derive from an adult with mismatch repair-deficient cancer.

The V call is TRBV27, the J call TRBJ1-5, with 8 bases identical to TRBD1. The CDR3 is 15 residues long. Germline assignment: CDR1 MNHEY and CDR2 SMNVEV (reference sequence). V was pared by 6 bases and J by 3 bases, with 7 bases of the junction left unmatched. The CDR3 reads CASRAGDRTNQPQHF. Here the CDR3 DNA reads TGTGCCAGCAGGGCCGGGGACAGGACCAATCAGCCCCAGCATTTT.

The V gene is TRBV10-3, the J gene TRBJ2-2, with D tentatively TRBD2 (6 bases). Trimming cost V 6 bases and J 9 bases, with 11 bases left between them. Germline-derived CDR1 and CDR2 are ENHRY and SYGVKD. This CDR3 is built from 12 residues. The CDR3 DNA is TGTGCCATCAGCCGGGAGTCGTGGGAGCTGTTTTTT. It specifies CAISRESWELFF.

This chain connects TRBV5-1 to TRBJ1-1; D is ambiguous. The CDR3 totals 14 residues. Between the trimmed V and J ends, which lost 2 bases and 0 bases, there was a span of 8 bases. Germline V gene data show CDR1 as SGHRS and CDR2 as YFSETQ. This CDR3 is CASSFSVVNTEAFF. DNA for the CDR3: TGCGCCAGCAGCTTTTCGGTTGTGAACACTGAAGCTTTCTTT.

The chain combines TRBV9 with TRBJ1-5, with TRBD1 matching 7 bases. J gave up 6 bases and V 0 bases, and 6 bases lay outside the gene matches. This CDR3 has 15 amino acids. The germline V gene has CDR1 SGDLS and CDR2 YYNGEE. CDR3 protein: CASSVGQGGGQPQHF. The CDR3, as DNA: TGTGCCAGCAGCGTAGGACAGGGTGGGGGTCAGCCCCAGCATTTT.

The chain is built from TRBV19 and TRBJ1-2, with 8 bases lining up with TRBD1. The trim removed 5 bases at V and 0 bases at J, leaving 5 bases unmatched. Per germline, CDR1 LNHDA and CDR2 SQIVND (reference sequence). The CDR3 is 15 residues long. Here the CDR3 DNA reads TGTGCCAGTAGTGCCAGACAGGGGCCTAACTATGGCTACACCTTC. It yields the protein CASSARQGPNYGYTF.

The chain joins TRBV5-1 to TRBJ2-4; no firm D call. The germline V and J ends were trimmed by 4 bases and 4 bases, with 9 bases remaining between them. The germline gives CDR1 SGHRS, CDR2 YFSETQ. The CDR3 spans 13 residues. CDR3: CASSMAPKNIQYF. CDR3 sequence (DNA): TGCGCCAGCAGCATGGCCCCGAAAAACATTCAGTACTTC.

This clone was recorded only once. CDR3 amino acids: CASGQGLDQETQYF. For the CDR3, the DNA is TGTGCCAGCGGACAGGGATTGGACCAAGAGACCCAGTACTTC. The chain combines TRBV5-4 with TRBJ2-5; TRBD1 matches at 8 bases. Germline CDR1 reads SGHNT; CDR2 reads YYREEE (reference sequence). The V segment lost 7 bases and the J segment 0 bases; nucleotides outside the gene matches: 5. This CDR3 is 14 amino acids long.

This chain uses TRBV4-3 with TRBJ2-1; 7 positions match TRBD2. Germline V CDR1 and CDR2: LGHNA, YSLEER. This CDR3 spans 16 amino acids. J gave up 5 bases and V 1 base, and 8 bases lay outside the gene matches. CDR3 sequence: CASSQVAASGDNEQFF. DNA for the CDR3: TGCGCCAGCAGCCAAGTGGCGGCTAGCGGAGACAATGAGCAGTTCTTC.

V gene TRBV4-3 combines with J gene TRBJ2-1, with D possibly being TRBD1 or TRBD2 (5 bases each). V was clipped by 4 bases and J by 5 bases, with 18 bases between them. CDR3 size: 16 residues. The germline V gene has CDR1 LGHNA and CDR2 YSLEER. CDR3 residues: CASSPTSGTKNNEQFF. In DNA, the CDR3 is TGCGCCAGCAGCCCGACGTCCGGGACCAAAAACAATGAGCAGTTCTTC.

The J gene is TRBJ1-5, the V gene TRBV28, with a tentative D call TRBD1 (6 bases). Germline V gene lookup returns CDR1 MDHEN and CDR2 SYDVKM. This CDR3 has 16 amino acids. V was trimmed by 2 bases and J by 2 bases, leaving 13 bases between them. This chain's CDR3 is CASSLDSGVGNQPQHF. For the CDR3, the DNA is TGTGCCAGCAGTTTAGATTCAGGGGTAGGCAATCAGCCCCAGCATTTT.

V usage is TRBV5-6 and J usage is TRBJ2-5; unclear D gene. V was shortened by 4 bases and J by 8 bases, with 18 bases between the two germline ends. Germline CDR1 is SGHDT and CDR2 is YYEEEE. The CDR3 runs to 14 residues. The CDR3 here is CASSGAVTLGTQYF. The CDR3 DNA is TGTGCCAGCAGCGGCGCGGTTACCTTAGGAACCCAGTACTTC.

The rearrangement joins TRBV27 to TRBJ2-1; 10 bases are shared with TRBD2. After removal of 4 bases from V and 6 bases from J, the junction contained 6 bases not matched to a gene. CDR3 size: 15 residues. The germline V gene has CDR1 MNHEY and CDR2 SMNVEV (reference sequence). CDR3 coding DNA: TGTGCCAGCAGTTCTAGCGGGAGATCCAGCAATGAGCAGTTCTTC. Its translation: CASSSSGRSSNEQFF.

The V and J genes are TRBV6-1 and TRBJ1-4; a weak D match, TRBD1 (5 bases). In germline, CDR1 is MNHNS, CDR2 SASEGT. This CDR3 is 20 amino acids long. Between the trimmed V and J ends, which lost 1 base and 2 bases, there was a span of 23 bases. The CDR3 loop reads CASSEGINLGTVSTNEKLFF. As DNA, the CDR3 is TGTGCCAGCAGTGAAGGAATTAACCTTGGGACCGTCTCGACTAATGAAAAACTGTTTTTT.

V and J are TRBV7-3 and TRBJ2-7; a weak D match, TRBD2 (6 bases). Germline V gene sequence: CDR1 SGHTA, CDR2 FQGTGA. The V end lost 3 bases, the J end lost 0 bases, and 9 bases lay between the germline ends. The CDR3 is 14 amino acids. The CDR3 sequence: CASSFLATSYEQYF. In DNA form, the CDR3 reads TGTGCCAGCAGCTTTCTAGCGACCTCCTACGAGCAGTACTTC.

The chain couples TRBV5-3 to TRBJ2-5; 7 bases fit TRBD2. TRBV5-3 falls under the ORF class, with uncertain function. Unmatched junction bases numbered 15, after V lost 4 bases and J lost 3 bases. The CDR3 is 17 residues long. In nucleotides, the CDR3 is TGTGCCAGAAGCCACTTACTAGCGCCTGCGACGGAAGAGACCCAGTACTTC. Translation: CARSHLLAPATEETQYF.

The chain carries TRBV7-2 and TRBJ2-1; unclear D gene. Germline CDR1 SGHTA, CDR2 FQGNSA. Deletions cut 5 bases from V and 5 bases from J, with 10 bases between. The CDR3 totals 13 residues. CDR3 DNA: TGTGCCAGCAGCCCCCTCCGGCACAATGAGCAGTTCTTC. Translation gives CASSPLRHNEQFF.

This clone was counted between two and nine times. The V and J genes are TRBV5-4 and TRBJ2-1, with a tentative D call TRBD1 (5 bases). The V end lost 0 bases, the J end lost 8 bases, and 15 bases lay between the germline ends. The CDR3 is 15 amino acids. Germline values: CDR1 SGHNT, CDR2 YYREEE (reference sequence). The CDR3 here is CASSLVGVGVYEQFF. CDR3 nucleotide sequence: TGTGCCAGCAGCTTGGTTGGCGTAGGGGTCTATGAGCAGTTCTTC.

The chain has TRBV6-1 and TRBJ2-7; 8 positions agree with TRBD1. Germline V gene data show CDR1 as MNHNS and CDR2 as SASEGT. J gave up 4 bases and V 4 bases, and 9 bases lay outside the gene matches. The CDR3 loop spans 15 amino acids. The CDR3 spells CASSGGWTGRYEQYF. Written as DNA, the CDR3 is TGTGCCAGCAGTGGGGGATGGACAGGGAGATACGAGCAGTACTTC.

This rearrangement joins TRBV5-1 to TRBJ2-2; 13 bases line up with TRBD2. Unmatched junction bases numbered 8, after V lost 4 bases and J lost 5 bases. In germline, CDR1 is SGHRS, CDR2 YFSETQ. This CDR3 is 17 amino acids long. The CDR3 is CASSRGTSGASTGELFF. The CDR3 DNA reads TGCGCCAGCAGCAGAGGGACTAGCGGGGCCTCGACCGGGGAGCTGTTTTTT.

The chain uses TRBV29-1 and TRBJ2-5, with 7 bases matching TRBD1. Germline V CDR1 and CDR2: SQVTM, ANQGSEA. This CDR3 is built from 12 residues. Trimming took 3 bases from V and 5 from J; bases not matched to a gene: 3. CDR3 sequence reads: CSVDDRDETQYF. CDR3 nucleotides: TGCAGCGTTGATGACAGGGATGAGACCCAGTACTTC.

V gene TRBV30 combines with J gene TRBJ2-2, with D perhaps TRBD1 (6 bases). The germline V gene encodes CDR1 GTSNPN and CDR2 SVGIG (reference sequence). The length of the CDR3 is 13 residues. Trimming stripped 4 bases from V and 4 bases from J, with 10 bases between. The CDR3 DNA reads as TGTGCCTGGACTAGGACAGTCACCGGGGAGCTGTTTTTT. Translated: CAWTRTVTGELFF.